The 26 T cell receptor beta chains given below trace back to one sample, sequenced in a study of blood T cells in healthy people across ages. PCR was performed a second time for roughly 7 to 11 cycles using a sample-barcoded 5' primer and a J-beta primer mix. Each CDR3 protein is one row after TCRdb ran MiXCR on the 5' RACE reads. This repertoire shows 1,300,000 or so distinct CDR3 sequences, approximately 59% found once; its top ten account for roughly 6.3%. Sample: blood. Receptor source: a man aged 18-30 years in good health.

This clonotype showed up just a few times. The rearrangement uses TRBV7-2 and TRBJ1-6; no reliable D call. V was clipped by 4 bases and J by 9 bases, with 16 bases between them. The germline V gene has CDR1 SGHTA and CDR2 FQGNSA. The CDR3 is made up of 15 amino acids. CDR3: CASSSVGRSGSPLHF. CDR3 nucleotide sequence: TGTGCCAGCAGCTCAGTCGGACGAAGTGGTTCACCCCTCCACTTT.

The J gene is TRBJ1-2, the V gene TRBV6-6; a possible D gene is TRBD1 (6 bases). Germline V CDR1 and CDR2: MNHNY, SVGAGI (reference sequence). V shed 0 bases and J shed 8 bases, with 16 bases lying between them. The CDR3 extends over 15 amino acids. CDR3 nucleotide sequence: TGTGCCAGCAGTTACTCGGCAGGGGTCCCCCTCGGCTACACCTTC. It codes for CASSYSAGVPLGYTF.

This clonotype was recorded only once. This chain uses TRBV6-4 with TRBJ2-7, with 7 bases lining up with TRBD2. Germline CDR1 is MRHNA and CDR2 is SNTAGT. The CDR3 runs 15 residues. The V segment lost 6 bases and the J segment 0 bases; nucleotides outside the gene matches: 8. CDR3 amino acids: CASSELAHSSYEQYF. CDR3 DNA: TGTGCCAGCAGCGAACTAGCGCATAGCTCCTACGAGCAGTACTTC.

This chain's CDR3 is CASSIATSGSYEQYF. The CDR3 bases are TGTGCCAGTAGTATAGCAACTAGCGGGAGCTACGAGCAGTACTTC. V gene TRBV19 combines with J gene TRBJ2-7; 11 bases map to TRBD2. The CDR3 is 15 residues long. J was trimmed by 3 bases and V by 1 base; bases with no gene match: 2. The germline V gene encodes CDR1 LNHDA and CDR2 SQIVND (reference sequence).

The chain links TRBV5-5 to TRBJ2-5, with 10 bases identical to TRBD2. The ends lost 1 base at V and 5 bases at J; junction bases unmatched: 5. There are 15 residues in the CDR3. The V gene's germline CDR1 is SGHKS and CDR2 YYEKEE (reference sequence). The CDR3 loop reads CASSLSSGGLETQYF. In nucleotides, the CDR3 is TGTGCCAGCAGCTTGTCTAGCGGGGGATTGGAGACCCAGTACTTC.

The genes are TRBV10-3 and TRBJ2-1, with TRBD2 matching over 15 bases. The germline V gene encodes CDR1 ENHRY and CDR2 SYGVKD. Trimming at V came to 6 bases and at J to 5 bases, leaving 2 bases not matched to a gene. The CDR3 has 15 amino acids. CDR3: CAIRGTSGGNNEQFF. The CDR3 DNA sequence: TGTGCCATCAGGGGGACTAGCGGGGGGAACAATGAGCAGTTCTTC.

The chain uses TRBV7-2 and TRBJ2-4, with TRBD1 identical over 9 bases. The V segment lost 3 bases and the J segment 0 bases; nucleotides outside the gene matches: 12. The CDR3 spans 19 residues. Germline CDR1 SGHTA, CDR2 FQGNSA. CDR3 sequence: CASSFGQGRHHKAKNIQYF. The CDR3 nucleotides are TGTGCCAGCAGCTTCGGACAGGGGCGGCACCATAAAGCCAAAAACATTCAGTACTTC.

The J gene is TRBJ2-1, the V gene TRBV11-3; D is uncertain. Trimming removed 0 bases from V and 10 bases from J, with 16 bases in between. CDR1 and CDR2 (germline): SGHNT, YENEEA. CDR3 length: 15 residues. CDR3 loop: CASSLDSGPTPEQFF. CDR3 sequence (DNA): TGTGCCAGCAGCTTAGATTCCGGACCAACCCCGGAGCAGTTCTTC.

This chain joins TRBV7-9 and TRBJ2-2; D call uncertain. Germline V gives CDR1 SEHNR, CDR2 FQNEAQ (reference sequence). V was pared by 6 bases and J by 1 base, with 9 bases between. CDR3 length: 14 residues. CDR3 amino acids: CASRGPRNTGELFF. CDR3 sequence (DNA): TGTGCCAGCAGGGGTCCTAGGAACACCGGGGAGCTGTTTTTT.

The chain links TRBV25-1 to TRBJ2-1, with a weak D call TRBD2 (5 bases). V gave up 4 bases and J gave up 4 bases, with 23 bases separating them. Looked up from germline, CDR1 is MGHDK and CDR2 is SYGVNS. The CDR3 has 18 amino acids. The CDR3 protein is CASSVRLSFAGLYNEQFF. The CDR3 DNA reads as TGTGCCAGCAGTGTGCGCCTGAGCTTCGCGGGCCTTTACAATGAGCAGTTCTTC.

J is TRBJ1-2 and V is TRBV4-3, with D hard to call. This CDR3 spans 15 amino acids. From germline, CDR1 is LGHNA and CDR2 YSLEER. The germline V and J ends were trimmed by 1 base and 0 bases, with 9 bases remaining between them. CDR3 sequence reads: CASSQGTPANYGYTF. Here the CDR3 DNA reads TGCGCCAGCAGCCAAGGAACACCAGCTAACTATGGCTACACCTTC.

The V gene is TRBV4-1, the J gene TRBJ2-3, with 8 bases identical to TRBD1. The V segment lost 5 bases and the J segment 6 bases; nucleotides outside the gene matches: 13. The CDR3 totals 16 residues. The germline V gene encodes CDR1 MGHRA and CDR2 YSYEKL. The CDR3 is CASSARRQGSGDTQYF. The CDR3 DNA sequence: TGCGCCAGCAGCGCCCGACGACAGGGGTCTGGGGATACGCAGTATTTT.

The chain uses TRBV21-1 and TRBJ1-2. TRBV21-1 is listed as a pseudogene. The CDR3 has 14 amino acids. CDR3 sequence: CASSNRRGNGGYTF. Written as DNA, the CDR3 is TGTGCCAGCAGCAACCGACGGGGAAATGGCGGCTACACCTTC.

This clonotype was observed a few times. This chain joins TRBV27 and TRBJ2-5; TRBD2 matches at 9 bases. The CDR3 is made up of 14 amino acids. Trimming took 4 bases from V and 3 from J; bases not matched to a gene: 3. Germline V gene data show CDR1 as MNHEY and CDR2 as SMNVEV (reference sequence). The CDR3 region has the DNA TGTGCCAGCAGTTCCCTAGCGGGAAAAGAGACCCAGTACTTC. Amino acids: CASSSLAGKETQYF.

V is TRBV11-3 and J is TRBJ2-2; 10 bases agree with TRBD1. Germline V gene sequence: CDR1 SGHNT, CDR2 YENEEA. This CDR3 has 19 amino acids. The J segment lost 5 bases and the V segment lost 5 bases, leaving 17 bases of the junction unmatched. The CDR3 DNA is TGTGCCAGCAGCCTCCGGACAGGGGACAGGGGCCAAGGGACCGGGGAGCTGTTTTTT. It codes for CASSLRTGDRGQGTGELFF.

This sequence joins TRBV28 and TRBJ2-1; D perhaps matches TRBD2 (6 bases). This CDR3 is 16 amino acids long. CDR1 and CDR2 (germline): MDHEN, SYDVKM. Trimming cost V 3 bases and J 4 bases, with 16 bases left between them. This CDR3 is CASSFRGLAGYNEQFF. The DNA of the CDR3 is TGTGCCAGCAGTTTCAGAGGACTCGCGGGGTACAATGAGCAGTTCTTC.

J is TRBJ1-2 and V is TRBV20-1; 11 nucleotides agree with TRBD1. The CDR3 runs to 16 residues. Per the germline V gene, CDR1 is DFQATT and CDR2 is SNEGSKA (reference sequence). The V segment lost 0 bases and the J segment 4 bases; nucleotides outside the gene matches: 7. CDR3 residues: CSARDPDRGRGYGYTF. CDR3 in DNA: TGCAGTGCTAGAGATCCGGACAGGGGGCGCGGCTATGGCTACACCTTC.

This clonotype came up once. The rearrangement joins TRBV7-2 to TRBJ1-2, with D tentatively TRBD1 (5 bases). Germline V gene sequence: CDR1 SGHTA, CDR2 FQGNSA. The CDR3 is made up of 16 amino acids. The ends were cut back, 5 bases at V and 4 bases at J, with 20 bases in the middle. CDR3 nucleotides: TGTGCCAGCAGCCTCCTTATGGGGCAGGCGACCTATGGCTACACCTTC. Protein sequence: CASSLLMGQATYGYTF. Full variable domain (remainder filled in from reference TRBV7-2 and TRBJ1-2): GAGVSQSPSNKVTEKGKDVELRCDPISGHTALYWYRQSLGQGLEFLIYFQGNSAPDKSGLPSDRFSAERTGGSVSTLTIQRTQQEDSAVYLCASSLLMGQATYGYTFGSGTRLTVV.

The CDR3 coding sequence is TGCAGCGTTGGAGAAGGAACCGGGGAGCTGTTTTTT. Its protein is CSVGEGTGELFF. This chain connects TRBV29-1 to TRBJ2-2, with D unclear. CDR3 length: 12 amino acids. The V gene's germline CDR1 is SQVTM and CDR2 ANQGSEA. V was trimmed by 4 bases and J by 5 bases, leaving 8 bases between them.

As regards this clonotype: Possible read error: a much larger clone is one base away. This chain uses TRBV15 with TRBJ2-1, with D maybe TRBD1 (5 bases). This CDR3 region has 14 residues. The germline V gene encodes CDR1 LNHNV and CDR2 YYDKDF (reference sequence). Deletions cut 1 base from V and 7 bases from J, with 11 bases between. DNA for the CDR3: TGTGCCACCAGCAGAGGGGTGAAGGGGAATGAGCAGTTCTTC. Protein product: CATSRGVKGNEQFF.

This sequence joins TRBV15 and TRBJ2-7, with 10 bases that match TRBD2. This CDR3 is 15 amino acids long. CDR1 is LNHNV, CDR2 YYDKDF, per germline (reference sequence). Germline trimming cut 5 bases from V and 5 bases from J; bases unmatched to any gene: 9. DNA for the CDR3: TGTGCCACCAGCCTCGCTAGCGGGAGAATTCACGAGCAGTACTTC. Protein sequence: CATSLASGRIHEQYF.

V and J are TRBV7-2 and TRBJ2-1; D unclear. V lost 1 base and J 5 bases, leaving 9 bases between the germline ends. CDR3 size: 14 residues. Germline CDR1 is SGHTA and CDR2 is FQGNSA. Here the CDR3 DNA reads TGTGCCAGCAGCTTAGGGGCTCACAACAATGAGCAGTTCTTC. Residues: CASSLGAHNNEQFF.

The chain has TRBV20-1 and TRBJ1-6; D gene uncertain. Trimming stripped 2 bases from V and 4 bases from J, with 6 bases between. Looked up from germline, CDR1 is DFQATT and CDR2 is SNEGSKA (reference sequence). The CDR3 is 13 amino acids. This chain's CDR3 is CSARLGYNSPLHF. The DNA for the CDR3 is TGCAGTGCTAGACTGGGGTATAATTCACCCCTCCACTTT.

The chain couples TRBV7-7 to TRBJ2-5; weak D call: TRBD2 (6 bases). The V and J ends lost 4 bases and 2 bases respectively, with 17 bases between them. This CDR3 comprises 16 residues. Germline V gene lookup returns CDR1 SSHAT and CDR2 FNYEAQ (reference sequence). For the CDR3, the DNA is TGTGCCAGCAGCTCCGCGATTAGCGGCCCTCAAGAGACCCAGTACTTC. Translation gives CASSSAISGPQETQYF. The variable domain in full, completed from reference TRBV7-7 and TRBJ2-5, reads GAGVSQSPRYKVTKRGQDVTLRCDPISSHATLYWYQQALGQGPEFLTYFNYEAQPDKSGLPSDRFSAERPEGSISTLTIQRTEQRDSAMYRCASSSAISGPQETQYFGPGTRLLVL.

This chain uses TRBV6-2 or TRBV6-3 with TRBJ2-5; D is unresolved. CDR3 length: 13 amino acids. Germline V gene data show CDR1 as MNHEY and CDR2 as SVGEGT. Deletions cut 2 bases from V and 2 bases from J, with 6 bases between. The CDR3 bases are TGTGCCAGCAGTTACCTTCGACAAGAGACCCAGTACTTC. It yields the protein CASSYLRQETQYF.

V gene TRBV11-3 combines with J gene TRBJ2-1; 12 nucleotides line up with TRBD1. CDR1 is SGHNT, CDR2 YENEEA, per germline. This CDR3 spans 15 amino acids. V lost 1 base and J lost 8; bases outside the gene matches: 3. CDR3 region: CASSLGDRGLYEQFF. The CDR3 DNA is TGTGCCAGCAGCTTAGGGGACAGGGGGCTATATGAGCAGTTCTTC.